The 32 T cell receptor beta chains in this list originate from one sample, sequenced in a study of T cell responses to AZD1222 COVID-19 vaccine. Using immunoSEQ multiplex PCR, the repertoire was profiled, and TCRdb retains in-frame clones only, with some absent. The sample yields approximately 130,000 clones, 92% seen once. This sample comprised peripheral blood, obtained on day 0 of AZD1222 vaccination. These TCRs come from an adult in good health.

The CDR3 spells CASSSMGARGEKLFF. Here the CDR3 DNA reads TGCGCCAGCAGCTCTATGGGGGCCCGGGGGGAAAAACTGTTTTTT. The chain has TRBV5-1 and TRBJ1-4, with D possibly matching TRBD1 (6 bases). Germline V gives CDR1 SGHRS, CDR2 YFSETQ. The germline V and J ends were trimmed by 3 bases and 8 bases, with 17 bases remaining between them. This CDR3 region has 15 residues. The whole variable domain, filled in from reference TRBV5-1 and TRBJ1-4, reads KAGVTQTPRYLIKTRGQQVTLSCSPISGHRSVSWYQQTPGQGLQFLFEYFSETQRNKGNFPGRFSGRQFSNSRSEMNVSTLELGDSALYLCASSSMGARGEKLFFGSGTQLSVL.

This CDR3 is CASSIGAGLGTEAFF. CDR3 nucleotide sequence: TGCGCCAGCAGCATCGGGGCCGGACTGGGCACTGAAGCTTTCTTT. The gene calls are TRBV5-1 and TRBJ1-1; D might be TRBD1 (5 bases). CDR1 SGHRS and CDR2 YFSETQ come from the germline V gene. Trimming stripped 4 bases from V and 4 bases from J, with 17 bases between. This CDR3 is 15 amino acids long.

The genes are TRBV30 and TRBJ1-5; D ambiguous. CDR3 length: 12 residues. Looked up from germline, CDR1 is GTSNPN and CDR2 is SVGIG (reference sequence). V was cut by 5 bases and J by 5 bases, with 10 bases left in between. The CDR3 spells CAWGGVYQPQHF. As DNA, the CDR3 is TGTGCCTGGGGTGGGGTTTATCAGCCCCAGCATTTT.

The chain recombines TRBV2 with TRBJ2-1; D gene unclear. Looked up from germline, CDR1 is SNHLY and CDR2 is FYNNEI. This CDR3 spans 12 amino acids. Trimming took off 4 bases at V and 3 bases at J, with 4 bases between the two ends. The CDR3 protein is CASSVDYNEQFF. In DNA, the CDR3 is TGTGCCAGCAGTGTAGACTACAATGAGCAGTTCTTC.

The chain couples TRBV7-9 to TRBJ1-4, with TRBD1 identical over 9 bases. Germline CDR1 SEHNR, CDR2 FQNEAQ (reference sequence). The CDR3 extends over 15 amino acids. Trimming took 4 bases from V and 9 from J; bases not matched to a gene: 9. CDR3 loop: CASSWGTGPLQKLFF. CDR3 DNA sequence: TGTGCCAGCAGCTGGGGGACAGGGCCCCTTCAAAAACTGTTTTTT.

The rearrangement uses TRBV10-3 and TRBJ2-3; TRBD2 aligns across 7 bases. J gave up 4 bases and V 5 bases, and 6 bases lay outside the gene matches. Per the germline V gene, CDR1 is ENHRY and CDR2 is SYGVKD. The CDR3 length is 14 residues. This CDR3 reads CAISLGGSADTQYF. DNA of the CDR3: TGTGCCATCAGTCTGGGCGGGAGCGCAGATACGCAGTATTTT.

DNA of the CDR3: TGTGCCAGTAGGAACTGGGAGGGCCGAGGTAATGAGCAGTTCTTC. This translates into CASRNWEGRGNEQFF. The chain recombines TRBV19 with TRBJ2-1, with 7 nucleotides matching TRBD2. Per the germline V gene, CDR1 is LNHDA and CDR2 is SQIVND (reference sequence). V gave up 6 bases and J gave up 7 bases; unmatched junction bases: 12. The CDR3 covers 15 residues.

The rearrangement links TRBV5-1 to TRBJ2-7; 8 bases are a match to TRBD1. Losses at the gene ends were 3 bases for V and 7 bases for J; bases not matched to a gene: 9. The CDR3 covers 14 residues. Germline-derived CDR1 and CDR2 are SGHRS and YFSETQ. For the CDR3, the DNA is TGCGCCAGCAGCTATGGACAGGGAGATGGAGAGCAGTACTTC. Translated: CASSYGQGDGEQYF.

The chain carries TRBV29-1 and TRBJ1-5; no clear D gene. Trimming pared 4 bases from V and 3 bases from J, leaving 7 bases between. There are 12 residues in the CDR3. Germline lookup yields CDR1 SQVTM and CDR2 ANQGSEA. The CDR3 DNA reads as TGCAGCGTTGGCAGCTACAATCAGCCCCAGCATTTT. Amino acids: CSVGSYNQPQHF.

This sequence joins TRBV18 and TRBJ2-3; 7 nucleotides align to TRBD1. The ends lost 4 bases at V and 3 bases at J; junction bases unmatched: 4. The germline V gene encodes CDR1 KGHSH and CDR2 LQKENI. This CDR3 is 14 amino acids long. CDR3 residues: CASSQDRMTDTQYF. DNA of the CDR3: TGTGCCAGCTCACAGGACAGGATGACAGATACGCAGTATTTT.

This rearrangement joins TRBV30 to TRBJ2-7, with D perhaps assigned TRBD1 or TRBD2 (5 bases each). The CDR3 is 13 residues long. Germline V CDR1 and CDR2: GTSNPN, SVGIG (reference sequence). Trimming removed 2 bases at V and 2 bases at J, with 10 bases between. CDR3 protein: CAWSTGRTYEQYF. DNA for the CDR3: TGTGCCTGGAGTACGGGACGGACCTACGAGCAGTACTTC.

The chain joins TRBV9 to TRBJ2-5, with a tentative D call TRBD2 (7 bases). V lost 0 bases and J lost 5, with 17 bases in between. Germline-derived CDR1 and CDR2 are SGDLS and YYNGEE. The CDR3 length is 16 residues. DNA of the CDR3: TGTGCCAGCAGCGTAGACAAGGGCGGGGGCTGGGAGACCCAGTACTTC. Residues: CASSVDKGGGWETQYF.

This chain joins TRBV9 and TRBJ2-7; TRBD2 matches 9 bases. Looked up from germline, CDR1 is SGDLS and CDR2 is YYNGEE. The length of the CDR3 is 15 residues. Trimming removed 0 bases from V and 2 bases from J; junction bases left unmatched: 3. In DNA form, the CDR3 reads TGTGCCAGCAGCGTAGCCCCTAGCGGGACCTACGAGCAGTACTTC. It translates to CASSVAPSGTYEQYF.

V and J are TRBV11-2 and TRBJ1-4; 10 bases agree with TRBD1. Germline CDR1 is SGHAT and CDR2 is FQNNGV. J was trimmed by 2 bases and V by 5 bases; bases with no gene match: 2. The CDR3 totals 15 residues. Written as DNA, the CDR3 is TGTGCCAGCAGCGAGACAGGGGGCACTAATGAAAAACTGTTTTTT. Protein product: CASSETGGTNEKLFF.

CDR3 protein: CASSPELGVINEQFF. DNA of the CDR3: TGTGCCAGCTCCCCGGAACTAGGTGTGATCAATGAGCAGTTCTTC. The chain combines TRBV6-1 with TRBJ2-1, with D possibly matching TRBD2 (5 bases). V lost 8 bases and J lost 6, with 20 bases in between. Germline V gene data show CDR1 as MNHNS and CDR2 as SASEGT. This CDR3 has 15 residues.

The chain employs TRBV18 and TRBJ1-4; 8 bases align to TRBD1. J gave up 10 bases and V 5 bases, and 3 bases lay outside the gene matches. This CDR3 comprises 12 residues. CDR1 and CDR2 from the germline V gene are KGHSH and LQKENI. CDR3 bases: TGTGCCAGCTCAGACGACAGGGGAAAACTGTTTTTT. Protein product: CASSDDRGKLFF.

The sample holds one count of this clone. The rearrangement links TRBV7-9 to TRBJ2-5; TRBD1 might be the D (6 bases). The V end was cut by 2 bases, the J end by 5 bases, with 18 bases between. The germline CDR1 and CDR2 sequences are SEHNR and FQNEAQ (reference sequence). The length of the CDR3 is 16 residues. The CDR3 DNA follows: TGTGCCAGCAGCTTAATAGGCCAGGGGTTAGTTGAGACCCAGTACTTC. Protein: CASSLIGQGLVETQYF.

This clone appeared a single time. The V and J genes are TRBV4-1 and TRBJ1-4, with D tentatively TRBD1 (6 bases). This CDR3 spans 14 amino acids. V was pared by 4 bases and J by 6 bases, with 12 bases between. The germline gives CDR1 MGHRA, CDR2 YSYEKL. CDR3 nucleotides: TGCGCCAGCAGCCCCGAGGACAGCTATGAAAAACTGTTTTTT. It specifies CASSPEDSYEKLFF.

The chain employs TRBV30 and TRBJ1-2, with D unclear. The CDR3 totals 13 residues. V was cut by 3 bases and J by 1 base, with 9 bases left in between. Germline V lookup: CDR1 GTSNPN, CDR2 SVGIG (reference sequence). The CDR3 reads CAWRRQINYGYTF. The CDR3 region has the DNA TGTGCCTGGAGGCGACAAATTAACTATGGCTACACCTTC.

There are a few counts of this clone. V usage is TRBV27 and J usage is TRBJ2-7, with D possibly being TRBD2 (5 bases). Per germline, CDR1 MNHEY and CDR2 SMNVEV (reference sequence). This CDR3 is built from 13 residues. The V end lost 2 bases, the J end lost 5 bases, and 10 bases lay between the germline ends. This CDR3 reads CASSLNFGNEQYF. Here the CDR3 DNA reads TGTGCCAGCAGTTTAAACTTCGGGAACGAGCAGTACTTC.

This clone was detected a few times. The chain couples TRBV6-5 to TRBJ2-1; a possible D gene is TRBD2 (5 bases). Germline lookup yields CDR1 MNHEY and CDR2 SVGAGI. Trimming took 1 base from V and 8 from J, leaving 12 bases between them. There are 14 residues in the CDR3. CDR3 in amino acids: CASSYLRPGDEQFF. DNA for the CDR3: TGTGCCAGCAGTTACTTACGACCCGGGGATGAGCAGTTCTTC.

The chain is built from TRBV29-1 and TRBJ1-1, with D tentatively TRBD1 (5 bases). Germline V gives CDR1 SQVTM, CDR2 ANQGSEA. The CDR3 contains 14 residues. V shed 3 bases and J shed 3 bases, with 14 bases lying between them. In DNA form, the CDR3 reads TGCAGCGTTGACGCCCGAGGGGAGTACACTGAAGCTTTCTTT. This encodes CSVDARGEYTEAFF.

The chain links TRBV7-2 to TRBJ2-7, with a possible D match to TRBD2 (5 bases). V lost 4 bases, J lost 5 bases, and 12 bases lay in between. Germline loops: CDR1 SGHTA, CDR2 FQGNSA. This CDR3 contains 13 residues. The CDR3 DNA reads TGTGCCAGCAGCTCCCCTAGCTTGCACGAGCAGTACTTC. Protein: CASSSPSLHEQYF.

This chain connects TRBV6-6 to TRBJ1-2; 10 bases are shared with TRBD1. The CDR3 is made up of 15 amino acids. Trimming cost V 0 bases and J 6 bases; bases outside gene matches: 4. Germline CDR1 reads MNHNY; CDR2 reads SVGAGI (reference sequence). CDR3 nucleotides: TGTGCCAGCAGTTACTCCGACAGGGGGCTTGATGGCTACACCTTC. Its translation is CASSYSDRGLDGYTF.

The chain has TRBV18 and TRBJ1-3; no definite D call. CDR3 length: 17 residues. Germline V gene sequence: CDR1 KGHSH, CDR2 LQKENI. The V end was cut by 5 bases, the J end by 1 base, with 18 bases between. This CDR3 is CASSISAGDRSGNTIYF. The CDR3 DNA reads as TGTGCCAGCTCAATTTCAGCTGGGGATCGGTCTGGAAACACCATATATTTT.

This chain connects TRBV28 to TRBJ1-1; TRBD1 matches 7 bases. J lost 4 bases, V lost 10 bases, and 12 bases had no gene match. Germline V gene lookup returns CDR1 MDHEN and CDR2 SYDVKM. The CDR3 has 14 residues. CDR3 region: CATLSGPGGTEAFF. The CDR3 DNA follows: TGTGCCACCCTATCGGGTCCAGGGGGCACTGAAGCTTTCTTT.

The chain uses TRBV19 and TRBJ1-2, with D perhaps TRBD1 (5 bases). V was pared by 6 bases and J by 4 bases, with 18 bases between. CDR3 size: 15 residues. CDR1 and CDR2 from the germline V gene are LNHDA and SQIVND (reference sequence). CDR3 bases: TGTGCCAGTAGGCAACGGGACGGTCATCCCTATGGCTACACCTTC. The encoded protein is CASRQRDGHPYGYTF.

This clone has a handful of counts. The chain couples TRBV7-9 to TRBJ1-3; 7 bases are a match to TRBD1. The CDR3 consists of 14 residues. J lost 2 bases, V lost 6 bases, and 4 bases had no gene match. The germline CDR1 and CDR2 sequences are SEHNR and FQNEAQ (reference sequence). The CDR3 region is CASRRQGTGNTIYF. The CDR3 nucleotides are TGTGCCAGCAGAAGACAGGGTACTGGAAACACCATATATTTT. The full variable domain, in which reference TRBV7-9 and TRBJ1-3 provide the parts outside the CDR3, is DTGVSQNPRHKITKRGQNVTFRCDPISEHNRLYWYRQTLGQGPEFLTYFQNEAQLEKSRLLSDRFSAERPKGSFSTLEIQRTEQGDSAMYLCASRRQGTGNTIYFGEGSWLTVV.

This chain links TRBV6-5 with TRBJ2-1; no firm D call. Germline V CDR1 and CDR2: MNHEY, SVGAGI. Trimming removed 5 bases at V and 0 bases at J, with 11 bases between. The CDR3 has 15 amino acids. CDR3 sequence: CASSLTSSSYNEQFF. For the CDR3, the DNA is TGTGCCAGCAGTCTTACCTCGAGCTCCTACAATGAGCAGTTCTTC.

The chain couples TRBV6-5 to TRBJ2-7; 7 bases are shared with TRBD2. Germline V gene lookup returns CDR1 MNHEY and CDR2 SVGAGI. This CDR3 spans 14 amino acids. V dropped 6 bases and J dropped 0; count of bases not matched to a gene: 5. The CDR3 nucleotides are TGTGCCAGCAGGGCTAGCGGATACTCCTACGAGCAGTACTTC. This encodes CASRASGYSYEQYF.

The chain links TRBV27 to TRBJ2-6; no definite D call. The CDR3 consists of 14 residues. Germline V gene data show CDR1 as MNHEY and CDR2 as SMNVEV (reference sequence). The germline V and J ends were trimmed by 1 base and 2 bases, with 3 bases remaining between them. The CDR3 sequence is CASSLFTGANVLTF. The CDR3 nucleotides read TGTGCCAGCAGTTTATTTACTGGGGCCAACGTCCTGACTTTC.

This clone was observed a single time. The chain is built from TRBV29-1 and TRBJ2-1; 14 nucleotides align to TRBD2. Germline V gives CDR1 SQVTM, CDR2 ANQGSEA. The V gene end was trimmed by 7 bases and the J gene end by 8 bases; junction bases not matched to a gene: 13. The CDR3 consists of 16 residues. The CDR3 reads CSGGGGLAGGWYEQFF. The CDR3 nucleotides are TGCAGCGGGGGGGGCGGACTAGCGGGAGGATGGTATGAGCAGTTCTTC.